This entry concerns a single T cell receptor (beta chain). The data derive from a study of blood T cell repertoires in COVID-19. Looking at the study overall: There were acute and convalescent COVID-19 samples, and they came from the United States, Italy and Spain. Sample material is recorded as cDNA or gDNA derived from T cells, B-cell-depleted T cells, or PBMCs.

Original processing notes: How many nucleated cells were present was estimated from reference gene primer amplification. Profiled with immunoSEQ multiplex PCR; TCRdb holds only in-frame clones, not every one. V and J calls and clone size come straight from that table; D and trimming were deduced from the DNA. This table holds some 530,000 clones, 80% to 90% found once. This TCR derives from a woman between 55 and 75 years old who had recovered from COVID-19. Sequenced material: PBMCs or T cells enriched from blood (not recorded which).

CDR3 DNA sequence: TGTGCCAGCAGTTACCAATTGCGTGAGACCCAGTACTTC. Residues: CASSYQLRETQYF. J is TRBJ2-5 and V is TRBV6-5; no firm D call. The germline V gene encodes CDR1 MNHEY and CDR2 SVGAGI. This CDR3 contains 13 residues. Trimming stripped 2 bases from V and 5 bases from J, with 9 bases between.